A single sample is the source of the 10 T cell receptor beta chains below, sequenced in a study of blood T cell repertoires in COVID-19. Here immunoSEQ multiplex PCR was the method, and the copy in TCRdb shows in-frame clones only, minus some. This table holds approximately 400,000 clones, roughly 90% found once. Sequencing was done on a sample of peripheral blood. Receptor source: a man between 35 and 55 years old with acute or convalescent COVID-19.

V usage is TRBV2 and J usage is TRBJ2-5, with 8 bases fitting TRBD1. Unmatched junction bases numbered 5, after V lost 4 bases and J lost 4 bases. This CDR3 has 14 residues. Germline-derived CDR1 and CDR2 are SNHLY and FYNNEI. CDR3 sequence (DNA): TGTGCCAGCAGTGCGTCCAGGGGGCGAGAGACCCAGTACTTC. Translated: CASSASRGRETQYF.

As concerns this clone: One junction end disagrees with the germline gene, perhaps due to a read error. The chain combines TRBV7-7 with TRBJ2-1; 12 bases fit TRBD2. Germline V lookup: CDR1 SSHAT, CDR2 FNYEAQ (reference sequence). The CDR3 has 16 amino acids. The CDR3 protein is CASSFSSTSGSSEQFF. The CDR3 DNA follows: TGTGCTAGCAGCTTTTCATCGACTAGCGGGAGCAGTGAGCAGTTCTTC.

The chain employs TRBV6-5 and TRBJ1-1, with a weak D call TRBD1 (5 bases). The CDR3 is 13 amino acids. Germline loops: CDR1 MNHEY, CDR2 SVGAGI. V lost 6 bases and J lost 7, with 15 bases in between. The CDR3 region has the DNA TGTGCCAGCAGATTCACCCAGGGCAGTGAAGCTTTCTTT. It translates to CASRFTQGSEAFF.

The genes are TRBV12-3 or TRBV12-4 and TRBJ1-4; D not certain. The CDR3 sequence is 13 residues long. Trimming stripped 5 bases from V and 12 bases from J, with 16 bases between. The CDR3 sequence is CASSIIYGGELFF. For the CDR3, the DNA is TGTGCCAGCAGTATCATTTACGGCGGGGAACTGTTTTTT.

Worth noting for this clone: Other DNA sequences in this specimen translate into the identical CDR3. The chain recombines TRBV6-2 or TRBV6-3 with TRBJ1-2, with unresolved D. The CDR3 is 15 amino acids. Trimming pared 0 bases from V and 0 bases from J, leaving 8 bases between. Germline CDR1 is MNHEY and CDR2 is SVGEGT. The CDR3 nucleotides are TGTGCCAGCAGTTACTCCACAGAATCTAACTATGGCTACACCTTC. Its translation: CASSYSTESNYGYTF.

The chain couples TRBV6-5 to TRBJ1-2; 8 bases agree with TRBD1. After removal of 4 bases from V and 5 bases from J, the junction contained 12 bases not matched to a gene. Germline loops: CDR1 MNHEY, CDR2 SVGAGI. The length of the CDR3 is 16 residues. The CDR3 sequence is CASSSPGTGLPYGYTF. Written as DNA, the CDR3 is TGTGCCAGCAGTTCCCCGGGGACAGGTCTGCCGTATGGCTACACCTTC.

This clone has just a few counts. The chain carries TRBV4-1 and TRBJ2-2; TRBD2 aligns across 7 bases. Germline trimming cut 0 bases from V and 9 bases from J; bases unmatched to any gene: 7. This CDR3 contains 15 residues. The germline CDR1 and CDR2 sequences are MGHRA and YSYEKL. DNA for the CDR3: TGCGCCAGCAGCCAAGAGGCGGGAGTCGGTCGGGAGCTGTTTTTT. Translating it yields CASSQEAGVGRELFF.

The genes are TRBV5-4 and TRBJ1-5; no firm D call. CDR3 length: 12 residues. Trimming pared 4 bases from V and 4 bases from J, leaving 6 bases between. Germline CDR1 and CDR2: SGHNT and YYREEE (reference sequence). The CDR3 loop is CASSRENQPQHF. CDR3 DNA sequence: TGTGCCAGCAGCCGCGAGAATCAGCCCCAGCATTTT.

The CDR3 nucleotides read TGCGCCAGCAGCCAACCACTGGGGACAGGGAGGGAATATGGCTACACCTTC. It is translated as CASSQPLGTGREYGYTF. This chain connects TRBV4-1 to TRBJ1-2, with 9 bases that match TRBD1. Losses at the gene ends were 2 bases for V and 5 bases for J; bases not matched to a gene: 12. Per the germline V gene, CDR1 is MGHRA and CDR2 is YSYEKL. The length of the CDR3 is 17 residues.

The sample holds one count of this clone. V is TRBV6-6 and J is TRBJ2-1, with 11 bases lining up with TRBD2. With V trimmed by 7 bases and J by 6 bases, 8 bases remained unmatched. CDR3 size: 15 residues. Germline lookup yields CDR1 MNHNY and CDR2 SVGAGI (reference sequence). CDR3 amino acids: CASTLSGRAINEQFF. In DNA form, the CDR3 reads TGTGCCAGCACACTTAGCGGGAGGGCCATCAATGAGCAGTTCTTC.